Only a few counts were recorded for the clone carrying this TCR beta chain. In the original processing: It was from reference gene primer amplification that nucleated cell counts were estimated. Generated by immunoSEQ multiplex PCR, the TCRdb table keeps only in-frame clones and is missing some. V and J calls and clone size are copied from that table; D and trimming were computed from the DNA. The sample holds under 150,000 clones, about 70% seen once. In germline, CDR1 is MDHEN, CDR2 SYDVKM. The CDR3 has 14 residues. J gave up 8 bases and V 6 bases, and 5 bases lay outside the gene matches. These data are taken from a study of blood T cell repertoires in COVID-19. In the study overall: Some COVID-19 samples were acute and others convalescent; all came from the United States, Italy and Spain. Sample material is recorded as cDNA or gDNA derived from T cells, B-cell-depleted T cells, or PBMCs.

The sample consisted of peripheral blood. The sequence came from a woman in her 70s with acute or convalescent COVID-19. The chain combines TRBV28 with TRBJ1-6; TRBD1 aligns across 9 bases. The CDR3 reads CASRPGQGDSPLHF. The CDR3 DNA sequence: TGTGCCAGCAGACCGGGACAGGGCGATTCACCCCTCCACTTT.